This T cell receptor beta chain was observed in a study of regulatory T cells in long-lasting Graves disease. Time point indicated: persistent/refractory GD, antithyroid drugs over 5 years with positive TRAb. PBMC RNA was the source of the TCR library. Building of the TCR beta libraries involved iRepertoire HTBI primers and Arm-PCR of CDR3 regions. Using its own MiXCR run on the multiplex PCR reads, TCRdb lists one record per CDR3 protein. The profile shows 310,000 or so distinct CDR3 sequences, around a fifth of them singletons. CDR1 is SGDLS and CDR2 is YYNGEE in the germline V gene. The CDR3 contains 15 residues. Losses at the gene ends were 0 bases for V and 2 bases for J; bases not matched to a gene: 5. This clonotype occurred a few times.

The V gene is TRBV9, the J gene TRBJ2-7, with 7 bases that match TRBD1. The receptor was derived from a female donor with Graves disease. The source material was peripheral blood mononuclear cells (PBMCs), sampled when the disease was refractory, from a patient treated with antithyroid drugs. The CDR3 nucleotides are TGTGCCAGCAGCGTAGACAGGGGACCAACCTACGAGCAGTACTTC. Residues: CASSVDRGPTYEQYF.